This record looks at one T cell receptor (beta chain) sequence and its context. Its cognate antigen is unknown. This sample is part of a study of T cells expressing NK-cell markers. Findings of the study overall: These same clonotypes (in several donors) also led the CD3+CD56-NKG2C+ fraction. The contribution of dominant NKG2C+ clonotypes to CD8+ T cells in about six donors was roughly 1.0-7.0%. Whether expanded NKG2C+ T cell clones recognized HCMV stayed uncertain.

It was by 5'RACE template switching with UMIs that TCR beta cDNA was made. TCRdb reprocessed the 5' RACE reads; each CDR3 protein has one entry and no DNA is given. The sample totals roughly 390,000 distinct CDR3 sequences. The V gene's germline CDR1 is SGHRS and CDR2 YFSETQ. The CDR3 loop spans 16 amino acids. Sequenced material: blood T cells: a sorted CD56 or NKG2C T cell subset, CD4+ or CD8+ T cells, or bulk PBMC T cells (not recorded which). The chain joins TRBV5-1 to TRBJ1-1; the TCRdb call, TRBD1, lacks DNA for checking. This clonotype was sampled from a woman between 45 and 65 years old in good health. The CDR3: CASSRRDRGKNTEAFF.